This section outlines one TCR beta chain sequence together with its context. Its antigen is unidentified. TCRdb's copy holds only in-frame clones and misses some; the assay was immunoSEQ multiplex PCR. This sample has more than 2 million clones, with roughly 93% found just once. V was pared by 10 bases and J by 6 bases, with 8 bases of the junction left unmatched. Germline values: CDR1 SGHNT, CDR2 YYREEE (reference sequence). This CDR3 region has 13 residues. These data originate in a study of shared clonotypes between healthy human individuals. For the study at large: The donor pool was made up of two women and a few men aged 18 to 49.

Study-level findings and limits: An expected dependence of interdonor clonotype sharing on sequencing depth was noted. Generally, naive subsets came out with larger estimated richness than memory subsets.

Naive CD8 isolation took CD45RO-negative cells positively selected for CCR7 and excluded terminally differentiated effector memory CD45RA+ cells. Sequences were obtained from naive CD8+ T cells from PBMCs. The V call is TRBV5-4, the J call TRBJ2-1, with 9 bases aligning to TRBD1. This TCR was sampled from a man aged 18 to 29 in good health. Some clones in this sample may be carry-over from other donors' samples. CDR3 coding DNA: TGTGCCGCTGAGGGACAGGGAGGCAATGAGCAGTTCTTC. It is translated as CAAEGQGGNEQFF.